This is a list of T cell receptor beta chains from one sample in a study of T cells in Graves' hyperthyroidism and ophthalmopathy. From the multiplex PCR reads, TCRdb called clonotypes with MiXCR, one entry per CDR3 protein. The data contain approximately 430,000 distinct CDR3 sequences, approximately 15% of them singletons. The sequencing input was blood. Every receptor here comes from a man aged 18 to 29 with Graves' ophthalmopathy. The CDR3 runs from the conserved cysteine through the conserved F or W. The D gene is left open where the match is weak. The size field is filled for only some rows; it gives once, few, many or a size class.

CASSERQSRTGELFF	TGCGCCAGCAGTGAGCGGCAGAGTCGCACCGGGGAGCTGTTTTTT	TRBV10-2	-	TRBJ2-2	-
CSERAGNTEAFF	TGCAGCGAACGTGCCGGGAACACTGAAGCTTTCTTT	TRBV29-1	many	TRBJ1-1	-
CASSRTGSHEQYF	TGCGCCAGCAGCCGTACTGGCTCGCACGAGCAGTACTTC	TRBV10-1	few	TRBJ2-7	-
CASSGGPGGYTF	TGTGCCAGCAGCGGCGGGCCAGGTGGCTACACCTTC	TRBV5-4	few	TRBJ1-2	-
CASSPKWGGYEQYF	TGTGCCAGCAGCCCCAAATGGGGGGGATACGAGCAGTACTTC	TRBV9	few	TRBJ2-7	TRBD2
CASSQDLQQYTF	TGTGCCAGCAGCCAAGATTTACAGCAGTACACCTTC	TRBV3-1	many	TRBJ1-2	-
CASSLSWDVTNYGYTF	TGTGCCAGCAGTTTATCCTGGGACGTAACTAACTATGGCTACACCTTC	TRBV12-3/TRBV12-4	many	TRBJ1-2	-
CASSSGQLGNTGELFF	TGTGCCAGCAGTTCGGGACAGTTGGGGAACACCGGGGAGCTGTTTTTT	TRBV27	-	TRBJ2-2	TRBD1
CASSLLGQTQYF	TGTGCCAGCAGCTTACTTGGCCAGACCCAGTACTTC	TRBV13	many	TRBJ2-5	-
CASSYYNPKTQYF	TGTGCCAGCAGTTATTACAATCCAAAAACGCAGTATTTT	TRBV6-1	few	TRBJ2-3	-
CASSIGGGVDQPQHF	TGTGCCAGCAGCATCGGGGGGGGGGTTGATCAGCCCCAGCATTTT	TRBV27	many	TRBJ1-5	-
CSGRLEDTDTQYF	TGCAGCGGGCGACTAGAAGACACAGATACGCAGTATTTT	TRBV29-1	many	TRBJ2-3	-
CASINRGSAEAFF	TGTGCCAGCATAAACAGGGGTTCGGCTGAAGCTTTCTTT	TRBV6-2/TRBV6-3	-	TRBJ1-1	TRBD1
CASSSPRGGNEQFF	TGTGCCAGCAGCTCCCCCCGTGGGGGCAATGAGCAGTTCTTC	TRBV7-9	many	TRBJ2-1	-
CASSFHPAVKQPQHF	TGTGCCAGCAGTTTTCACCCGGCAGTAAAACAGCCCCAGCATTTT	TRBV12-3/TRBV12-4	many	TRBJ1-5	-